Listed here are 11 T cell receptor beta chains from one sample, sequenced in a study of blood T cells in healthy people across ages. The use of a sample-barcoded 5' primer and a J-beta primer mix characterized a second PCR of 7 to 11 cycles. From the 5' RACE reads, TCRdb called clonotypes with MiXCR, one entry per CDR3 protein. Altogether around 1.1 million distinct CDR3 sequences are present, around two fifths being singletons, with the ten largest covering 10% to 15%. The sequenced material came from blood. The receptors come from a young man in good health.

The gene calls are TRBV5-5 and TRBJ1-6; TRBD1 matches at 7 bases. In germline, CDR1 is SGHKS, CDR2 YYEKEE (reference sequence). This CDR3 contains 16 residues. The trim removed 0 bases at V and 8 bases at J, leaving 8 bases unmatched. The DNA for the CDR3 is TGTGCCAGCAGCTTGGTTAGGGGGCAATTAGATTCACCCCTCCACTTT. Translated: CASSLVRGQLDSPLHF.

The chain recombines TRBV5-4 with TRBJ1-1; D possibly corresponds to TRBD1 (6 bases). The CDR3 has 15 amino acids. Between the trimmed V and J ends, which lost 1 base and 2 bases, there was a span of 12 bases. Germline values: CDR1 SGHNT, CDR2 YYREEE (reference sequence). This chain's CDR3 is CASSLMGGANTEAFF. The CDR3 region has the DNA TGTGCCAGCAGCTTGATGGGGGGCGCAAACACTGAAGCTTTCTTT.

The genes are TRBV5-4 and TRBJ2-1; a possible D gene is TRBD1 (6 bases). In germline, CDR1 is SGHNT, CDR2 YYREEE (reference sequence). V was trimmed by 3 bases and J by 4 bases, leaving 11 bases between them. This CDR3 has 14 residues. The CDR3 sequence is CASSSQTGYNEQFF. The CDR3 nucleotides read TGTGCCAGCAGCTCCCAAACAGGGTACAATGAGCAGTTCTTC.

The chain couples TRBV7-2 to TRBJ2-5; perhaps TRBD2 as D (5 bases). The V end was cut by 5 bases, the J end by 1 base, with 11 bases between. This CDR3 spans 14 amino acids. Germline V CDR1 and CDR2: SGHTA, FQGNSA. In nucleotides, the CDR3 is TGTGCCAGCAGCCAGGTGACTACCCAAGAGACCCAGTACTTC. Protein sequence: CASSQVTTQETQYF.

This clonotype came up a few times. V is TRBV7-2 and J is TRBJ2-7, with a tentative D call TRBD1 (6 bases). Trimming stripped 1 base from V and 0 bases from J, with 10 bases between. The CDR3 is made up of 15 amino acids. Germline V gene sequence: CDR1 SGHTA, CDR2 FQGNSA. The CDR3 loop is CASSLDRESSYEQYF. In DNA form, the CDR3 reads TGTGCCAGCAGCTTAGACAGGGAAAGCTCCTACGAGCAGTACTTC.

The rearrangement joins TRBV5-1 to TRBJ2-3, with 9 bases fitting TRBD2. Trimming removed 0 bases from V and 3 bases from J; junction bases left unmatched: 8. In germline, CDR1 is SGHRS, CDR2 YFSETQ. The CDR3 sequence is 17 residues long. The CDR3 reads CASSLGRGGPITDTQYF. The CDR3 DNA is TGCGCCAGCAGCTTGGGGCGGGGGGGCCCGATTACAGATACGCAGTATTTT. Together with reference TRBV5-1 and TRBJ2-3, the CDR3 gives the full variable domain: KAGVTQTPRYLIKTRGQQVTLSCSPISGHRSVSWYQQTPGQGLQFLFEYFSETQRNKGNFPGRFSGRQFSNSRSEMNVSTLELGDSALYLCASSLGRGGPITDTQYFGPGTRLTVL.

The chain uses TRBV12-3 or TRBV12-4 and TRBJ2-2; 9 bases fit TRBD1. V gave up 7 bases and J gave up 7 bases; unmatched junction bases: 10. The CDR3 runs 15 residues. The CDR3 loop reads CASTLGTGFFGELFF. Written as DNA, the CDR3 is TGTGCCAGCACCCTTGGGACAGGGTTCTTCGGGGAGCTGTTTTTT.

This chain connects TRBV27 to TRBJ2-1; D is perhaps TRBD1 or TRBD2 (6 bases each). The CDR3 totals 17 residues. The V end lost 0 bases, the J end lost 0 bases, and 12 bases lay between the germline ends. From germline, CDR1 is MNHEY and CDR2 SMNVEV (reference sequence). This chain's CDR3 is CASSLSAGGGSYNEQFF. The CDR3 DNA reads TGTGCCAGCAGTTTATCAGCAGGAGGGGGCTCCTACAATGAGCAGTTCTTC.

This clonotype was recorded many times. The rearrangement links TRBV6-4 to TRBJ2-1; 10 bases are a match to TRBD2. The CDR3 spans 16 residues. Germline lookup yields CDR1 MRHNA and CDR2 SNTAGT. Trimming at V came to 6 bases and at J to 0 bases, leaving 5 bases not matched to a gene. CDR3 sequence: CASRISGGSSYNEQFF. CDR3 bases: TGTGCCAGCAGAATTAGCGGGGGGAGCTCCTACAATGAGCAGTTCTTC.

In its sample, this clonotype was seen many times. The V call is TRBV9, the J call TRBJ2-3, with D maybe TRBD1 (5 bases). This CDR3 spans 14 amino acids. Between the trimmed V and J ends, which lost 4 bases and 5 bases, there was a span of 14 bases. Per the germline V gene, CDR1 is SGDLS and CDR2 is YYNGEE. Here the CDR3 DNA reads TGTGCCAGCAGCACCCAGGCACAGGAAGATACGCAGTATTTT. Its translation: CASSTQAQEDTQYF.

The chain joins TRBV2 to TRBJ2-3, with D maybe TRBD1 (6 bases). Germline CDR1 reads SNHLY; CDR2 reads FYNNEI. The CDR3 is 13 amino acids. V lost 7 bases to trimming and J lost 4 bases, with 12 bases between them. The CDR3 DNA follows: TGTGCCAGCAACGATGGGACATCAGATACGCAGTATTTT. Its translation: CASNDGTSDTQYF.